The 22 T cell receptor beta chains listed next were all sequenced from one sample in a study of long-term antiretroviral therapy in people with HIV. It was version v3.0 of the immunoSEQ assay that was run at survey level. Measured with immunoSEQ multiplex PCR; TCRdb has only the in-frame clones, and not every one. The sample comprises approximately 30,000 clones, 97% of which are singletons, and under 2.5% rests with the top ten. The sample here was unsorted PBMCs, taken 7.6 years after starting antiretroviral therapy. The receptors stem from a man aged 30-40 years with HIV.

The chain couples TRBV2 to TRBJ2-1; 10 positions match TRBD1. There are 16 residues in the CDR3. V was clipped by 10 bases and J by 1 base; unmatched bases: 10. CDR1 and CDR2 (germline): SNHLY, FYNNEI. Written as DNA, the CDR3 is TGTGCCACCCCCGGACAGGGGGGTTTATCCTACAATGAGCAGTTCTTC. This sequence encodes CATPGQGGLSYNEQFF.

Written as DNA, the CDR3 is TGTGCCAGTAGTAAAAGACGGAATCAGCCCCAGCATTTT. This sequence encodes CASSKRRNQPQHF. This chain uses TRBV19 with TRBJ1-5; D remains ambiguous. The germline V and J ends were trimmed by 4 bases and 4 bases, with 8 bases remaining between them. The CDR3 spans 13 residues. The germline CDR1 and CDR2 sequences are LNHDA and SQIVND (reference sequence).

V and J are TRBV27 and TRBJ2-7, with 10 positions matching TRBD1. The V segment lost 6 bases and the J segment 2 bases; nucleotides outside the gene matches: 13. Germline CDR1 reads MNHEY; CDR2 reads SMNVEV (reference sequence). The CDR3 is 17 residues long. The CDR3 DNA reads TGTGCCAGCAGCCAGTACCTCGCGGGACAGGGGACCTACGAGCAGTACTTC. It encodes CASSQYLAGQGTYEQYF.

The chain couples TRBV29-1 to TRBJ1-3; the D is unclear. The CDR3 consists of 13 residues. V was shortened by 7 bases and J by 1 base, with 11 bases between the two germline ends. Per germline, CDR1 SQVTM and CDR2 ANQGSEA. CDR3 in amino acids: CSARQASGNTIYF. Here the CDR3 DNA reads TGCAGCGCCCGGCAGGCTTCTGGAAACACCATATATTTT.

The rearrangement links TRBV9 to TRBJ1-6; D unclear. V dropped 3 bases and J dropped 0 bases, with 7 bases sitting between them. Germline lookup yields CDR1 SGDLS and CDR2 YYNGEE. The CDR3 spans 15 residues. The CDR3 bases are TGTGCCAGCAGCGACAGCAGCTCCTATAATTCACCCCTCCACTTT. Translation gives CASSDSSSYNSPLHF. The full variable domain, in which reference TRBV9 and TRBJ1-6 provide the parts outside the CDR3, is DSGVTQTPKHLITATGQRVTLRCSPRSGDLSVYWYQQSLDQGLQFLIQYYNGEERAKGNILERFSAQQFPDLHSELNLSSLELGDSALYFCASSDSSSYNSPLHFGNGTRLTVT.

This clone was picked up one time. The genes are TRBV11-3 and TRBJ2-1; D uncertain. Trimming removed 4 bases at V and 0 bases at J, with 10 bases between. Germline lookup yields CDR1 SGHNT and CDR2 YENEEA. The CDR3 length is 15 residues. CDR3 sequence (DNA): TGTGCCAGCAGCTCCGTATCCAGCTCCTACAATGAGCAGTTCTTC. It specifies CASSSVSSSYNEQFF.

This clone was counted once. V usage is TRBV7-3 and J usage is TRBJ1-3, with unresolved D. Trimming cost V 0 bases and J 0 bases, with 3 bases left between them. This CDR3 is built from 14 residues. Germline V CDR1 and CDR2: SGHTA, FQGTGA. The CDR3 spells CASSLTSSGNTIYF. CDR3 nucleotide sequence: TGTGCCAGCAGCTTAACTTCCTCTGGAAACACCATATATTTT.

V usage is TRBV30 and J usage is TRBJ1-4; no reliable D call. This CDR3 comprises 11 residues. Germline V lookup: CDR1 GTSNPN, CDR2 SVGIG (reference sequence). V dropped 5 bases and J dropped 6 bases, with 7 bases sitting between them. The CDR3 sequence is CAWEDHEKLFF. The DNA for the CDR3 is TGTGCCTGGGAGGACCATGAAAAACTGTTTTTT.

J is TRBJ2-1 and V is TRBV5-4; no firm D call. In germline, CDR1 is SGHNT, CDR2 YYREEE (reference sequence). Trimming pared 0 bases from V and 5 bases from J, leaving 3 bases between. The CDR3 contains 12 residues. The CDR3 loop is CASSLGNNEQFF. CDR3 coding DNA: TGTGCCAGCAGCTTGGGAAACAATGAGCAGTTCTTC.

The chain has TRBV29-1 and TRBJ1-2; a weak D match, TRBD1 (5 bases). Germline CDR1 and CDR2: SQVTM and ANQGSEA. The CDR3 runs to 12 residues. V shed 4 bases and J shed 4 bases, with 10 bases lying between them. The CDR3 region is CSVVAGFYGYTF. The CDR3 bases are TGCAGCGTTGTAGCAGGGTTCTATGGCTACACCTTC.

The chain has TRBV4-1 and TRBJ2-7; a possible D gene is TRBD2 (5 bases). The CDR3 has 13 residues. Germline CDR1 and CDR2: MGHRA and YSYEKL. Deletions cut 2 bases from V and 5 bases from J, with 10 bases between. CDR3 sequence (DNA): TGCGCCAGCAGCCAAACAGCGGTAAACGAGCAGTACTTC. Protein sequence: CASSQTAVNEQYF.

The genes are TRBV2 and TRBJ2-7; no clear D gene. V lost 4 bases, J lost 5 bases, and 12 bases lay in between. This CDR3 is 13 amino acids long. CDR1 is SNHLY, CDR2 FYNNEI, per germline. CDR3 nucleotide sequence: TGTGCCAGCAGTGGGGGAAGGGCCCACGAGCAGTACTTC. It translates to CASSGGRAHEQYF. Full variable domain (outside the CDR3, taken from reference TRBV2 and TRBJ2-7): EPEVTQTPSHQVTQMGQEVILRCVPISNHLYFYWYRQILGQKVEFLVSFYNNEISEKSEIFDDQFSVERPDGSNFTLKIRSTKLEDSAMYFCASSGGRAHEQYFGPGTRLTVT.

This chain connects TRBV11-2 to TRBJ1-5, with 10 bases lining up with TRBD1. Germline loops: CDR1 SGHAT, CDR2 FQNNGV. V lost 5 bases and J lost 0; bases outside the gene matches: 4. This CDR3 comprises 16 residues. The CDR3 sequence: CASSLGDRGSNQPQHF. The CDR3 DNA follows: TGTGCCAGCAGCCTCGGGGACAGGGGTAGCAATCAGCCCCAGCATTTT.

The chain recombines TRBV6-1 with TRBJ2-7; 8 bases map to TRBD2. Trimming took 8 bases from V and 1 from J; bases not matched to a gene: 10. The CDR3 totals 15 residues. CDR1 and CDR2 from the germline V gene are MNHNS and SASEGT. Written as DNA, the CDR3 is TGTGCCAGCGCTCAATCCGGCGGGGGGTCCTACGAGCAGTACTTC. It yields the protein CASAQSGGGSYEQYF.

In its sample, this clone was seen once. The chain has TRBV2 and TRBJ2-2, with D hard to call. Looked up from germline, CDR1 is SNHLY and CDR2 is FYNNEI. Trimming took off 1 base at V and 2 bases at J, with 11 bases between the two ends. This CDR3 region has 16 residues. The CDR3 nucleotides are TGTGCCAGCAGTGAAGAGAACCGACTCAACACCGGGGAGCTGTTTTTT. This codes for CASSEENRLNTGELFF.

DNA for the CDR3: TGTGCCAGCAGCTTAGTAATACAGGGGGGCACAGATACGCAGTATTTT. Its protein product is CASSLVIQGGTDTQYF. This chain uses TRBV7-6 with TRBJ2-3, with 8 bases fitting TRBD1. V lost 1 base and J lost 1; bases outside the gene matches: 4. This CDR3 is 16 amino acids long. The germline V gene has CDR1 SGHVS and CDR2 FNYEAQ.

V is TRBV9 and J is TRBJ2-3, with D possibly being TRBD1 (5 bases). CDR1 SGDLS and CDR2 YYNGEE come from the germline V gene. This CDR3 region has 16 residues. Trimming pared 0 bases from V and 0 bases from J, leaving 11 bases between. The CDR3 protein is CASSVGSGLSTDTQYF. Here the CDR3 DNA reads TGTGCCAGCAGCGTAGGCTCAGGGCTTAGCACAGATACGCAGTATTTT.

V is TRBV11-2 and J is TRBJ1-1; TRBD1 is a possible D gene (5 bases). The CDR3 is made up of 12 amino acids. Trimming shortened V by 4 bases and J by 4 bases, and 7 bases separated the two germline ends. The germline CDR1 and CDR2 sequences are SGHAT and FQNNGV. The CDR3 nucleotides are TGTGCCAGCAGCTGGGGGTTCACTGAAGCTTTCTTT. Translated, it gives CASSWGFTEAFF.

This sequence joins TRBV4-3 and TRBJ1-2; possibly TRBD1 for D (6 bases). The length of the CDR3 is 15 residues. V lost 0 bases and J lost 8, with 16 bases in between. Germline V CDR1 and CDR2: LGHNA, YSLEER. The DNA for the CDR3 is TGCGCCAGCAGCCAAGATCAGGGGTTCTCTTCCGGCTACACCTTC. Its translation is CASSQDQGFSSGYTF.

The rearrangement joins TRBV27 to TRBJ2-3; D not certain. The germline CDR1 and CDR2 sequences are MNHEY and SMNVEV (reference sequence). The V end was cut by 2 bases, the J end by 2 bases, with 5 bases between. There are 13 residues in the CDR3. CDR3 amino acids: CASSLGNTDTQYF. CDR3 coding DNA: TGTGCCAGCAGTTTAGGAAACACAGATACGCAGTATTTT.

The chain recombines TRBV12-5 with TRBJ2-5; no reliable D call. The germline V and J ends were trimmed by 6 bases and 1 base, with 15 bases remaining between them. The CDR3 length is 15 residues. Germline assignment: CDR1 LGHNT and CDR2 FRNRAP. CDR3: CASGGLLSAQETQYF. The CDR3 coding sequence is TGTGCTAGTGGGGGCCTTCTGTCAGCCCAAGAGACCCAGTACTTC.

The V and J genes are TRBV29-1 and TRBJ1-6, with D possibly matching TRBD1 (5 bases). Trimming stripped 6 bases from V and 7 bases from J, with 13 bases between. This CDR3 contains 13 residues. CDR1 and CDR2 from the germline V gene are SQVTM and ANQGSEA. Here the CDR3 reads CSVARGENSPLHF. CDR3 bases: TGCAGCGTGGCCAGAGGGGAAAATTCACCCCTCCACTTT.